These 9 T cell receptor beta chains originate from one sample sequenced in a study of CD8+ T cells in alopecia areata. Treatment in this sample: oral pan-JAK inhibitor, 5-10 mg twice daily. Sampling of alopecia areata patients yielded lesional scalp punch biopsies as well as peripheral blood. Investigators isolated RNA and reverse transcribed it into cDNA to act as the sequencing template. Produced via immunoSEQ multiplex PCR; TCRdb's table is partial and in-frame only. The table records under 25,000 clones, approximately 59% of them present only once. The sequenced sample was skin, obtained at week 4, from a patient treated with tofacitinib. The receptors come from a human donor with alopecia areata.

The chain joins TRBV15 to TRBJ2-3; D is perhaps TRBD2 (7 bases). Germline CDR1 is LNHNV and CDR2 is YYDKDF (reference sequence). Trimming removed 5 bases at V and 4 bases at J, with 13 bases between. The CDR3 is 14 amino acids. This CDR3 is CATSPGGPSDTQYF. CDR3 sequence (DNA): TGTGCCACCAGCCCGGGGGGCCCCTCAGATACGCAGTATTTT.

The chain recombines TRBV4-1 with TRBJ2-7, with a tentative D call TRBD1 (5 bases). Germline loops: CDR1 MGHRA, CDR2 YSYEKL. Deletions cut 0 bases from V and 5 bases from J, with 11 bases between. The CDR3 runs to 14 residues. In nucleotides, the CDR3 is TGCGCCAGCAGCCAAGACCACGTAGGGGACGAGCAGTACTTC. Amino acids: CASSQDHVGDEQYF.

The chain joins TRBV5-6 to TRBJ1-1, with TRBD1 matching 7 bases. Germline CDR1 SGHDT, CDR2 YYEEEE. V dropped 4 bases and J dropped 5; count of bases not matched to a gene: 14. The CDR3 length is 16 residues. The CDR3 sequence: CASSDGQVIRGTEAFF. The CDR3 region has the DNA TGTGCCAGCAGCGACGGACAGGTCATTCGGGGAACTGAAGCTTTCTTT.

V usage is TRBV29-1 and J usage is TRBJ2-3; perhaps TRBD2 as D (5 bases). This CDR3 is 12 amino acids long. V lost 4 bases and J lost 5, with 10 bases in between. Germline V gives CDR1 SQVTM, CDR2 ANQGSEA. The CDR3 reads CSVGGNRDTQYF. CDR3 nucleotides: TGCAGCGTTGGAGGGAATCGAGATACGCAGTATTTT.

The V call is TRBV28, the J call TRBJ1-1, with unresolved D. The CDR3 contains 14 residues. CDR1 is MDHEN and CDR2 is SYDVKM in the germline V gene. V lost 2 bases, J lost 7 bases, and 14 bases lay in between. CDR3 coding DNA: TGTGCCAGCAGTTTAATCGTCCAGAGATTTGAAGCTTTCTTT. This codes for CASSLIVQRFEAFF.

The CDR3 DNA is TGTGCCAGCAGTCCCGGGACAGGGGCGTACACAGATACGCAGTATTTT. This sequence encodes CASSPGTGAYTDTQYF. V is TRBV28 and J is TRBJ2-3, with 10 bases lining up with TRBD1. Losses at the gene ends were 5 bases for V and 2 bases for J; bases not matched to a gene: 7. Germline V gives CDR1 MDHEN, CDR2 SYDVKM. The CDR3 is 16 residues long.

The rearrangement joins TRBV18 to TRBJ1-2; perhaps TRBD1 as D (5 bases). This CDR3 region has 13 residues. Trimming took off 1 base at V and 6 bases at J, with 9 bases between the two ends. Per germline, CDR1 KGHSH and CDR2 LQKENI. The CDR3: CASSPQGRDGYTF. As DNA, the CDR3 is TGTGCCAGCTCACCACAGGGGCGCGATGGCTACACCTTC. Drawing the rest from reference TRBV18 and TRBJ1-2, the complete variable domain is NAGVMQNPRHLVRRRGQEARLRCSPMKGHSHVYWYRQLPEEGLKFMVYLQKENIIDESGMPKERFSAEFPKEGPSILRIQQVVRGDSAAYFCASSPQGRDGYTFGSGTRLTVV.

On this clone itself: The junction departs from germline at one end; a sequencing error may be responsible. V is TRBV4-2 and J is TRBJ1-1; no clear D. CDR3 length equals 14 residues. Germline CDR1 LGHNA, CDR2 YNFKEQ. CDR3 region: CASSQGVGRGWSLF. CDR3 coding DNA: TGTGCCAGCAGCCAAGGGGTCGGTCGGGGTTGGAGTCTTTTT.

The gene calls are TRBV6-1 and TRBJ2-5, with D uncertain. The ends were cut back, 6 bases at V and 0 bases at J, with 8 bases in the middle. Germline lookup yields CDR1 MNHNS and CDR2 SASEGT. The CDR3 spans 13 residues. This chain's CDR3 is CASSSVNQETQYF. DNA for the CDR3: TGTGCCAGCAGCTCAGTGAACCAAGAGACCCAGTACTTC.